Listed below are T cell receptor beta chains from one sample, sequenced in a study of blood T cell repertoires in COVID-19. The assay was immunoSEQ multiplex PCR, and TCRdb's table has in-frame clones only and misses some. This sample has some 530,000 clones; approximately 83% occur once, and the top ten carry 3% to 4%. Sequenced: peripheral blood. All receptors derive from a human donor in a cohort sampled during active COVID-19. CDR3s include the opening cysteine and the closing phenylalanine or tryptophan. The D gene is left open where the match is weak. The size entry is marked missing in some rows and otherwise reads once, few, many or a size class.

d_gene: NA
j_gene: TRBJ1-1
v_gene: TRBV19
abundance: NA
len: 12
CDR3nt: TGTGCCAGTAATAGGGGGAACACTGAAGCTTTCTTT
CDR3aa: CASNRGNTEAFF

d_gene: NA
j_gene: TRBJ2-2
v_gene: TRBV12-5
abundance: NA
len: 11
CDR3nt: TGTGCTAGTGGTCTCACCGGGGAGCTGTTTTTT
CDR3aa: CASGLTGELFF

d_gene: NA
j_gene: TRBJ1-1
v_gene: TRBV12-3/TRBV12-4
abundance: NA
len: 12
CDR3nt: TGTGCCAGCAGTTTAATTTCCTCTGAAGCTTTCTTT
CDR3aa: CASSLISSEAFF

d_gene: TRBD1
j_gene: TRBJ1-2
v_gene: TRBV6-5
abundance: NA
len: 13
CDR3nt: TGTGCCAGCAGGGGGACAGGGTCCTATGGCTACACCTTC
CDR3aa: CASRGTGSYGYTF

d_gene: TRBD2
j_gene: TRBJ2-2
v_gene: TRBV6-5
abundance: NA
len: 14
CDR3nt: TGTGCCAGCATCAGCGGGAGGGCCACCGGGGAGCTGTTTTTT
CDR3aa: CASISGRATGELFF

d_gene: NA
j_gene: TRBJ1-2
v_gene: TRBV6-5
abundance: NA
len: 13
CDR3nt: TGTGCCAGCAGTTACTCGAACGGGGATGGCTACACCTTC
CDR3aa: CASSYSNGDGYTF

d_gene: NA
j_gene: TRBJ2-3
v_gene: TRBV6-5
abundance: NA
len: 14
CDR3nt: TGTGCCAGCAGCCAGGGATTCTGGACAGATACGCAGTATTTT
CDR3aa: CASSQGFWTDTQYF

d_gene: TRBD1
j_gene: TRBJ2-1
v_gene: TRBV15
abundance: NA
len: 16
CDR3nt: TGTGCCACCAGCAATCTACAGGACAGGAGGTACAATGAGCAGTTCTTC
CDR3aa: CATSNLQDRRYNEQFF

d_gene: TRBD1
j_gene: TRBJ1-2
v_gene: TRBV9
abundance: NA
len: 15
CDR3nt: TGTGCCAGCAGCGTAGATATGGGACAGCTCTATGGCTACACCTTC
CDR3aa: CASSVDMGQLYGYTF

d_gene: TRBD1
j_gene: TRBJ1-2
v_gene: TRBV2
abundance: NA
len: 14
CDR3nt: TGTGCCAGCAGGGGGGACAGCTCTAACTATGGCTACACCTTC
CDR3aa: CASRGDSSNYGYTF

d_gene: NA
j_gene: TRBJ2-3
v_gene: TRBV21-1
abundance: NA
len: 15
CDR3nt: TGTGCCAGCAGCAAAATGTGGAGGAGCACAGATACGCAGTATTTT
CDR3aa: CASSKMWRSTDTQYF

d_gene: TRBD2
j_gene: TRBJ2-1
v_gene: TRBV29-1
abundance: NA
len: 15
CDR3nt: TGCAGCGTGACATTAGCGGGATTCCCTTACAATGAGCAGTTCTTC
CDR3aa: CSVTLAGFPYNEQFF

d_gene: NA
j_gene: TRBJ1-1
v_gene: TRBV7-3
abundance: once
len: 13
CDR3nt: TGTGCCAGCAGCCGACAGGAGAACACTGAAGCTTTCTTT
CDR3aa: CASSRQENTEAFF

d_gene: TRBD2
j_gene: TRBJ2-1
v_gene: TRBV6-6
abundance: few
len: 16
CDR3nt: TGTGCCAGCAGTTGGACGACTAGCGGGGGCTACAATGAGCAGTTCTTC
CDR3aa: CASSWTTSGGYNEQFF

d_gene: NA
j_gene: TRBJ1-2
v_gene: TRBV19
abundance: NA
len: 14
CDR3nt: TGTGCCAGTAGTGTCCAGCAGGGCGGCCGAGGCTACACCTTC
CDR3aa: CASSVQQGGRGYTF

d_gene: NA
j_gene: TRBJ2-5
v_gene: TRBV7-3
abundance: NA
len: 13
CDR3nt: TGTGCCAGCAGCGTGGTTAGACAGGAGACCCAGTACTTC
CDR3aa: CASSVVRQETQYF

d_gene: NA
j_gene: TRBJ2-7
v_gene: TRBV10-3
abundance: NA
len: 15
CDR3nt: TGTGCCATCAGTGAGGGACTCACCAACACCTACGAGCAGTACTTC
CDR3aa: CAISEGLTNTYEQYF

d_gene: NA
j_gene: TRBJ1-4
v_gene: TRBV3-1/TRBV3-2
abundance: few
len: 15
CDR3nt: TGTGCCAGCAGCCATTCGGGGAGGACTAATGAAAAACTGTTTTTT
CDR3aa: CASSHSGRTNEKLFF

d_gene: TRBD1
j_gene: TRBJ1-1
v_gene: TRBV3-1/TRBV3-2
abundance: NA
len: 12
CDR3nt: TGTGCCAGCAGCCAAGCCACAGGGGGCGCTTTCTTT
CDR3aa: CASSQATGGAFF

d_gene: NA
j_gene: TRBJ1-4
v_gene: TRBV6-7
abundance: NA
len: 17
CDR3nt: TGTGCCAGCAGTTACTCGAGCTTGCGGGCGGGGGCCGTAAAACTGTTTTTT
CDR3aa: CASSYSSLRAGAVKLFF

d_gene: NA
j_gene: TRBJ2-3
v_gene: TRBV6-5
abundance: NA
len: 14
CDR3nt: TGTGCCAGCAGTAACACCCCCGGGGCAGATACGCAGTATTTT
CDR3aa: CASSNTPGADTQYF

d_gene: NA
j_gene: TRBJ1-4
v_gene: TRBV6-5
abundance: NA
len: 15
CDR3nt: TGTGCCAGCAGTTACTCGCAGGCCTTTAATGAAAAACTGTTTTTT
CDR3aa: CASSYSQAFNEKLFF

d_gene: NA
j_gene: TRBJ1-4
v_gene: TRBV14
abundance: NA
len: 13
CDR3nt: TGTGCCAGCTCTTATATCCCCGGTGAAAAACTGTTTTTT
CDR3aa: CASSYIPGEKLFF

d_gene: TRBD1
j_gene: TRBJ2-7
v_gene: TRBV6-4
abundance: NA
len: 13
CDR3nt: TGTGCCAGCAGTGTCGACAGGGGCCACGAGCAGTACTTC
CDR3aa: CASSVDRGHEQYF

d_gene: NA
j_gene: TRBJ1-5
v_gene: TRBV19
abundance: few
len: 17
CDR3nt: TGTGCCTGCGACGGGGGTATAAGAATAATCGGCAATCAGCCCCAGCATTTT
CDR3aa: CACDGGIRIIGNQPQHF

d_gene: TRBD1
j_gene: TRBJ2-1
v_gene: TRBV6-2/TRBV6-3
abundance: once
len: 14
CDR3nt: TGTGCCAGCAGTTCCCTGGGGACAGCAGATGAGCAGTTCTTC
CDR3aa: CASSSLGTADEQFF

d_gene: TRBD1
j_gene: TRBJ1-4
v_gene: TRBV5-1
abundance: NA
len: 16
CDR3nt: TGCGCCAGCAGCTTAACTCCAGGGGGCAACGGTGAAAAACTGTTTTTT
CDR3aa: CASSLTPGGNGEKLFF

d_gene: NA
j_gene: TRBJ2-2
v_gene: TRBV7-8
abundance: NA
len: 15
CDR3nt: TGTGCCAGCAGCCCCAGCGGATCGAACACCGGGGAGCTGTTTTTT
CDR3aa: CASSPSGSNTGELFF

d_gene: TRBD1
j_gene: TRBJ1-1
v_gene: TRBV12-3/TRBV12-4
abundance: NA
len: 12
CDR3nt: TGTGCCAGCACCCGGACAGGGGTAGGTGCTTTCTTT
CDR3aa: CASTRTGVGAFF

d_gene: NA
j_gene: TRBJ1-4
v_gene: TRBV5-1
abundance: NA
len: 15
CDR3nt: TGCGCCAGCAGCTTGGGCCCCCCTCGTGAGGAAAAACTGTTTTTT
CDR3aa: CASSLGPPREEKLFF

d_gene: TRBD2
j_gene: TRBJ2-3
v_gene: TRBV5-1
abundance: NA
len: 15
CDR3nt: TGCGCCAGCAGCCCGGGACTAGCTCTCACAGATACGCAGTATTTT
CDR3aa: CASSPGLALTDTQYF

d_gene: NA
j_gene: TRBJ1-4
v_gene: TRBV5-6
abundance: few
len: 16
CDR3nt: TGTGCCAGCAGCTCGGACCCGTGGAGGACTAATGAAAAACTGTTTTTT
CDR3aa: CASSSDPWRTNEKLFF

d_gene: TRBD2
j_gene: TRBJ2-1
v_gene: TRBV19
abundance: few
len: 16
CDR3nt: TGTGCCAGTAGTTCCTGGACTAGCGGGGAGTCGAATGAGCAGTTCTTC
CDR3aa: CASSSWTSGESNEQFF

d_gene: TRBD1
j_gene: TRBJ1-1
v_gene: TRBV2
abundance: NA
len: 13
CDR3nt: TGTGCCAGCAGGGGACAGGCGAACACTGAAGCTTTCTTT
CDR3aa: CASRGQANTEAFF

d_gene: TRBD2
j_gene: TRBJ2-2
v_gene: TRBV24-1
abundance: NA
len: 16
CDR3nt: TGTGCCACCAGTGATGCACTAGCGGAGGACACCGGGGAGCTGTTTTTT
CDR3aa: CATSDALAEDTGELFF

d_gene: TRBD2
j_gene: TRBJ2-3
v_gene: TRBV19
abundance: NA
len: 16
CDR3nt: TGTGCCAGTAGTGGGGGACTAGCGGGGCCCCTGGATACGCAGTATTTT
CDR3aa: CASSGGLAGPLDTQYF

d_gene: NA
j_gene: TRBJ2-3
v_gene: TRBV24-1
abundance: NA
len: 14
CDR3nt: TGTGCCACCAGTGAAACAGGTTTGACAGATACGCAGTATTTT
CDR3aa: CATSETGLTDTQYF

d_gene: TRBD2
j_gene: TRBJ2-5
v_gene: TRBV6-5
abundance: NA
len: 15
CDR3nt: TGTGCCAGCAGTTACTCGATGCGGGGGGGAGAGACCCAGTACTTC
CDR3aa: CASSYSMRGGETQYF

d_gene: NA
j_gene: TRBJ1-2
v_gene: TRBV30
abundance: NA
len: 12
CDR3nt: TGTGCCTGGAGTGTAGGACAGAATGGCTACACCTTC
CDR3aa: CAWSVGQNGYTF

d_gene: TRBD2
j_gene: TRBJ2-2
v_gene: TRBV4-1
abundance: few
len: 18
CDR3nt: TGCGCCAGCAGCCAAGGACTAGCGGAGACTCCGAACACCGGGGAGCTGTTTTTT
CDR3aa: CASSQGLAETPNTGELFF

d_gene: TRBD2
j_gene: TRBJ2-3
v_gene: TRBV7-2
abundance: NA
len: 16
CDR3nt: TGTGCCAGCAGCTGGACTAGCGGGAGTGGTACAGATACGCAGTATTTT
CDR3aa: CASSWTSGSGTDTQYF

d_gene: TRBD1
j_gene: TRBJ1-2
v_gene: TRBV12-3/TRBV12-4
abundance: NA
len: 13
CDR3nt: TGTGCCAGCAGATTGGGACAGGTGGAAGGCTACACCTTC
CDR3aa: CASRLGQVEGYTF

d_gene: TRBD2
j_gene: TRBJ2-7
v_gene: TRBV5-1
abundance: NA
len: 17
CDR3nt: TGCGCCAGCAGCCCGAGTCCCGGGACTAGCGGCTCCTACGAGCAGTACTTC
CDR3aa: CASSPSPGTSGSYEQYF

d_gene: TRBD1
j_gene: TRBJ1-2
v_gene: TRBV7-9
abundance: NA
len: 16
CDR3nt: TGTGCCAGCAGCTTGAGTACGGGACAGGGGTCCTATGGCTACACCTTC
CDR3aa: CASSLSTGQGSYGYTF

d_gene: NA
j_gene: TRBJ2-2
v_gene: TRBV19
abundance: NA
len: 15
CDR3nt: TGTGCCAGTAGTATAGAAGGGGCAGGAACCGGGGAGCTGTTTTTT
CDR3aa: CASSIEGAGTGELFF

d_gene: TRBD1
j_gene: TRBJ2-7
v_gene: TRBV5-1
abundance: NA
len: 16
CDR3nt: TGCGCCAGCAGCTGGATACCGGGACAGGGGCAGTCCGAGCAGTACTTC
CDR3aa: CASSWIPGQGQSEQYF

d_gene: NA
j_gene: TRBJ2-5
v_gene: TRBV15
abundance: NA
len: 14
CDR3nt: TGTGCCACCAGCGGTCGCCGGGAGCAAGAGACCCAGTACTTC
CDR3aa: CATSGRREQETQYF